This T cell receptor beta chain is from a study of cytomegalovirus exposure and HLA in healthy donors. The CDR3 covers 16 residues. V gave up 5 bases and J gave up 4 bases, with 19 bases separating them. Germline lookup yields CDR1 SGDLS and CDR2 YYNGEE. The donors were healthy bone marrow donors. The PCR was carried out with 60 Vbeta primers and 13 Jbeta primers. Some clones are missing from TCRdb's copy, which holds only in-frame ones; the method was immunoSEQ multiplex PCR. Here the sample spans 150,000 to 200,000 clones, about 65% being singletons. About this clone: Its target is not known.

Study findings and constraints: TCR beta V- and J-gene trimming, according to a later analysis, was linked to a missense DCLRE1C variant.

Material: PBMCs. The chain has TRBV9 and TRBJ2-1; D is perhaps TRBD1 (7 bases). The sequence came from a woman younger than 30 in good health and CMV-seropositive. CDR3 sequence (DNA): TGTGCCAGCAGTGGGGACTCCGGGACAGTTTACAATGAGCAGTTCTTC. Protein: CASSGDSGTVYNEQFF.